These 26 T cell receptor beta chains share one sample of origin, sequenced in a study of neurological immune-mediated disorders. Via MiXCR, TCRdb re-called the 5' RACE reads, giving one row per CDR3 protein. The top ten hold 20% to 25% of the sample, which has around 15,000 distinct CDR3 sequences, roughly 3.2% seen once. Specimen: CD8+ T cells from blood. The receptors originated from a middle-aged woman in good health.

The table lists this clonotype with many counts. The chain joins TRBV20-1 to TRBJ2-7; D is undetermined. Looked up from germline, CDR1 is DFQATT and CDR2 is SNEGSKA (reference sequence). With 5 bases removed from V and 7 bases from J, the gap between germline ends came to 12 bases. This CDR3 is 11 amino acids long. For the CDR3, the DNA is TGCAGTGCTCCTCGTCCGACAGAGCAGTACTTC. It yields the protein CSAPRPTEQYF.

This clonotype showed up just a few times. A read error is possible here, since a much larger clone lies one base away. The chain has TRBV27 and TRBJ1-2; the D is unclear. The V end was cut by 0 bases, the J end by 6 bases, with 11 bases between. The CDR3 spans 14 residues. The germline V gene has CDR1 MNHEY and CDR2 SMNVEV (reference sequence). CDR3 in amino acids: CASSLSGNPHGYTF. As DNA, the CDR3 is TGTGCCAGCAGTTTATCTGGGAATCCCCATGGCTACACCTTC.

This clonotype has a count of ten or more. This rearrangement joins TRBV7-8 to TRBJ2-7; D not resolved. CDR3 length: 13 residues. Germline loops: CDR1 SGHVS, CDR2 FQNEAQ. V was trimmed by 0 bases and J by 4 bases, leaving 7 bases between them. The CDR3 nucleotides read TGTGCCAGCAGCTTAGCGGGCGGATACGAGCAGTACTTC. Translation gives CASSLAGGYEQYF.

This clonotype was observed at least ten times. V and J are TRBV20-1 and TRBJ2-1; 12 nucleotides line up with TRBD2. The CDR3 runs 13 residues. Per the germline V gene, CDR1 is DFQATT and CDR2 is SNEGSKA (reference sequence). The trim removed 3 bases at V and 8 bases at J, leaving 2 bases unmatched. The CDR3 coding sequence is TGCAGTGCTAGGACTAGCGGGAGCCATGAGCAGTTCTTC. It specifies CSARTSGSHEQFF.

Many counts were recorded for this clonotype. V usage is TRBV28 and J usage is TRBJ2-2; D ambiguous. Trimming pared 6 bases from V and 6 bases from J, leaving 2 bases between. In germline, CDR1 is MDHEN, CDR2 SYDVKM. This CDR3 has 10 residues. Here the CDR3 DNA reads TGTGCCAGCAGAGCCGGGGAGCTGTTTTTT. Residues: CASRAGELFF.

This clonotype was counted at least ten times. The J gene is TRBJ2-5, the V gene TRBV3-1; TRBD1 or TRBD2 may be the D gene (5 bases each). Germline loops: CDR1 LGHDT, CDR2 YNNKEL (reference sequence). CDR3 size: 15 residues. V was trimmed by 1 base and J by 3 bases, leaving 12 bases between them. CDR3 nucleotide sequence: TGTGCCAGCAGCCAAGCCCGGGACGGAAAAGAGACCCAGTACTTC. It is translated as CASSQARDGKETQYF.

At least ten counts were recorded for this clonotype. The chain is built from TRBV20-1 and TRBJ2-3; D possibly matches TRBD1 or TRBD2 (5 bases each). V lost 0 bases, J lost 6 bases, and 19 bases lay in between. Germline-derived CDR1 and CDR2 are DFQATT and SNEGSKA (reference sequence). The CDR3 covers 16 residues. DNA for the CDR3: TGCAGTGCTAGAGATGGCCGGGGCGGACGTCTGGATACGCAGTATTTT. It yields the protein CSARDGRGGRLDTQYF.

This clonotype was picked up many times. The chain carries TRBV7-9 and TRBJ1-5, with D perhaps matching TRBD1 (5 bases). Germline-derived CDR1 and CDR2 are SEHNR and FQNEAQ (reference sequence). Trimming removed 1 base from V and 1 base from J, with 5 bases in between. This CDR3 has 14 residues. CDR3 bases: TGTGCCAGCAGCTTAGACAGGAGCAATCAGCCCCAGCATTTT. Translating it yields CASSLDRSNQPQHF.

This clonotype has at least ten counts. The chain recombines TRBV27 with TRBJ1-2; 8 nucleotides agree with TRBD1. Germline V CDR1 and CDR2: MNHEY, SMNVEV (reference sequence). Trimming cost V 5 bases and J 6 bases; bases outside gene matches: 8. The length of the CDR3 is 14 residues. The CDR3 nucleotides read TGTGCCAGCAGTACGCTATCAGGGGGCGATGGCTACACCTTC. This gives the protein CASSTLSGGDGYTF.

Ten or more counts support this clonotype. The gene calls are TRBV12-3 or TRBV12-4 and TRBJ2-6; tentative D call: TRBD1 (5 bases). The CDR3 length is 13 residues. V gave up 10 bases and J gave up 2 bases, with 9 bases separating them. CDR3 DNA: TGTGCCATTAGGGGTGCTGGGGCCAACGTCCTGACTTTC. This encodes CAIRGAGANVLTF.

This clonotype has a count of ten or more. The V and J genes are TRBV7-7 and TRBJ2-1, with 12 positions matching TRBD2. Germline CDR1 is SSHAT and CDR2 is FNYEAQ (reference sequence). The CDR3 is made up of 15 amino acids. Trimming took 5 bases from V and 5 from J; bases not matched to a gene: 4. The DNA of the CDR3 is TGTGCCAGCAGCCCCGGGACTAGCGGGCACAATGAGCAGTTCTTC. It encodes CASSPGTSGHNEQFF.

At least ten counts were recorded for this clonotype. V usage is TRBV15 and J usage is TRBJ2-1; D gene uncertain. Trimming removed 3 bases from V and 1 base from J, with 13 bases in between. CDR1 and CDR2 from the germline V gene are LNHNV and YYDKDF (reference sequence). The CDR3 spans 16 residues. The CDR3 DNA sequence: TGTGCCACCAGCAGTGATAGAGGACGATCCTACAATGAGCAGTTCTTC. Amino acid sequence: CATSSDRGRSYNEQFF.

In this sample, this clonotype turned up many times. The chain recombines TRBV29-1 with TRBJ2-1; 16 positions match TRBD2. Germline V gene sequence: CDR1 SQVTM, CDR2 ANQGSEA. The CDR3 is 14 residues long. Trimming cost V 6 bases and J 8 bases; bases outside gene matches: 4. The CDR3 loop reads CSVRGLAGGYEQFF. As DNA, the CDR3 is TGCAGCGTCAGGGGACTAGCGGGAGGGTATGAGCAGTTCTTC.

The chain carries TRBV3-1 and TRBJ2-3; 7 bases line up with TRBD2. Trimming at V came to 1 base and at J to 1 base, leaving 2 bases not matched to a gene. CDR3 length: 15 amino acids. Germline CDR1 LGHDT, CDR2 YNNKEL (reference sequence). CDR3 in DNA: TGTGCCAGCAGCCAAGTGGGGGGGGGCACAGATACGCAGTATTTT. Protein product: CASSQVGGGTDTQYF.

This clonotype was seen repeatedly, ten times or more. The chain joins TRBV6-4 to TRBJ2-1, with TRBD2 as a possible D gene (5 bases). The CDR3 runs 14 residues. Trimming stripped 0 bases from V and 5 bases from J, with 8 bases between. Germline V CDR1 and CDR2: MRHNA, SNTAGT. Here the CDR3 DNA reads TGTGCCAGCAGTGACTCGAGGGAACACAATGAGCAGTTCTTC. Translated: CASSDSREHNEQFF.

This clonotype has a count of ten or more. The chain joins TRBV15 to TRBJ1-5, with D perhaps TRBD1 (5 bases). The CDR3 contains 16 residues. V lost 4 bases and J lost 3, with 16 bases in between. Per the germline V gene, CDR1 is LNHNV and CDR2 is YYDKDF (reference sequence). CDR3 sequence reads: CATSNRIRVPNQPQHF. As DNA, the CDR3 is TGTGCCACCAGCAACCGCATCAGGGTGCCCAATCAGCCCCAGCATTTT.

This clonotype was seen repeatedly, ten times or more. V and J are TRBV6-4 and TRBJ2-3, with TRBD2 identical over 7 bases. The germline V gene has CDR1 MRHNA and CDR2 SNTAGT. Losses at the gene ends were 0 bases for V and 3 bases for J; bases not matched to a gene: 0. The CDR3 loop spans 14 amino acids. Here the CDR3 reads CASSDSRETDTQYF. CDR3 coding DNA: TGTGCCAGCAGTGACTCGCGGGAGACAGATACGCAGTATTTT.

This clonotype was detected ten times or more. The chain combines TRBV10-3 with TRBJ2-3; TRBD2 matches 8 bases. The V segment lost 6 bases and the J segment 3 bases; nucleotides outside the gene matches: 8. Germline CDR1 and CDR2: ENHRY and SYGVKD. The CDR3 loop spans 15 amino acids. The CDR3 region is CAISVPGGETDTQYF. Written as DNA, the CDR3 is TGTGCCATCAGCGTTCCGGGAGGGGAGACAGATACGCAGTATTTT.

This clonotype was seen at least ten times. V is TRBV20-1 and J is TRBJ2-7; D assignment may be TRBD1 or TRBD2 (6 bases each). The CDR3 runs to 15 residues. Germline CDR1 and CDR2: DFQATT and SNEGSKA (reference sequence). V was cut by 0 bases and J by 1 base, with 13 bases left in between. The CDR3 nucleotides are TGCAGTGCTAGAGATCTGGGGGCGGGGTCCTACGAGCAGTACTTC. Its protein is CSARDLGAGSYEQYF.

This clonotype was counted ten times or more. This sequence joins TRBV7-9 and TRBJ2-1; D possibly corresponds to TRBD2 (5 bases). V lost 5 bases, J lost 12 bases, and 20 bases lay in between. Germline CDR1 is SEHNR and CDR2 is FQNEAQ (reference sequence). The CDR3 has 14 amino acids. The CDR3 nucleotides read TGTGCCAGCAGCCAGCCCGGAGGACTCCGCCCGCAGTTCTTC. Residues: CASSQPGGLRPQFF.

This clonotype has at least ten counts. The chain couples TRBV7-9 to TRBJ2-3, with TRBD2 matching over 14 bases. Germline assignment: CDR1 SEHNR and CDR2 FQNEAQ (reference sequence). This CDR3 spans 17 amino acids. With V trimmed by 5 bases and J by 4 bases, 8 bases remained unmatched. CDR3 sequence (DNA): TGTGCCAGCAGCGAACCGGGACTAGCGGGAGTGGCAGATACGCAGTATTTT. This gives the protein CASSEPGLAGVADTQYF.

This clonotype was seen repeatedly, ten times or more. The CDR3 sequence: CATSDFGQGENTGELFF. The CDR3 nucleotides read TGTGCCACCAGTGATTTCGGGCAGGGCGAAAACACCGGGGAGCTGTTTTTT. J is TRBJ2-2 and V is TRBV24-1; possible D gene TRBD1, 5 bases. Germline V gene lookup returns CDR1 KGHDR and CDR2 SFDVKD. CDR3 length equals 17 residues. V lost 1 base and J 2 bases, leaving 13 bases between the germline ends.

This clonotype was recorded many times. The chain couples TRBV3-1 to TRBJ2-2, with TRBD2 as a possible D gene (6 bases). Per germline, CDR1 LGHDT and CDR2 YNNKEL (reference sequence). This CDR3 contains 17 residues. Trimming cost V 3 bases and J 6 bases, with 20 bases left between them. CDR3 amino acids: CASSQEGSSTGAGELFF. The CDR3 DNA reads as TGTGCCAGCAGCCAGGAGGGCTCTAGCACGGGCGCCGGGGAGCTGTTTTTT.

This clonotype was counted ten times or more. CDR3 in amino acids: CAARTSYNEQFF. The DNA of the CDR3 is TGTGCCGCCCGAACCTCCTACAATGAGCAGTTCTTC. This chain connects TRBV27 to TRBJ2-1; D not certain. Germline values: CDR1 MNHEY, CDR2 SMNVEV (reference sequence). This CDR3 comprises 12 residues. The V gene lost 11 bases and the J gene lost 0 bases, with 8 bases spanning the gap.

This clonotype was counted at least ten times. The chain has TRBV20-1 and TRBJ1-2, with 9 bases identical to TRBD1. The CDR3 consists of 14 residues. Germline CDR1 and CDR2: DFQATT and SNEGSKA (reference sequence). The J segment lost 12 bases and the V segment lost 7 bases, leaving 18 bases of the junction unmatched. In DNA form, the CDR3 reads TGCAGTGTGGCGACACCCACCGGGACAGGGTTCAACACCTTC. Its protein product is CSVATPTGTGFNTF.

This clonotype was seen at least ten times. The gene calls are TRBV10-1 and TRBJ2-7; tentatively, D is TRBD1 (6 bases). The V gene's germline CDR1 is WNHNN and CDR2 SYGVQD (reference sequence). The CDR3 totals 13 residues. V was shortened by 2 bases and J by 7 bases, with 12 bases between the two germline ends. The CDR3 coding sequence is TGCGCCAGCAGTGAGCGGGACACTAGGGAGCAGTACTTC. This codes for CASSERDTREQYF.